What follows is one T cell receptor beta chain and its context. Its target is unknown. The sample is drawn from a study of follicular helper T cells after annual influenza vaccination. Trimming pared 3 bases from V and 0 bases from J, leaving 6 bases between. The germline CDR1 and CDR2 sequences are MNHEY and SMNVEV (reference sequence). The length of the CDR3 is 15 residues. As to time point: 2014-2015 season, 7 days after vaccination. Donors were community-dwelling with no influenza vaccine in the prior 6 months. Study observations and caveats: Plasmablast frequency change correlated with clonality change in ICOS+CD38+ cTfh.

Generated by immunoSEQ multiplex PCR, the TCRdb table keeps only in-frame clones and is missing some. The profile shows about 10,000 clones, roughly 85% of them singletons. Source: CXCR5- memory CD4+ T cells sorted from blood, taken 7 days after influenza vaccination. This chain joins TRBV27 and TRBJ2-6; no reliable D call. The TCR was taken from an adult who received the influenza vaccine. The CDR3 protein is CASSFPSSGANVLTF. The CDR3 nucleotides are TGTGCCAGCAGTTTTCCCAGCTCTGGGGCCAACGTCCTGACTTTC.